This T cell receptor (beta chain) stems from a study of Graves' ophthalmopathy and Graves' hyperthyroidism. On the study more broadly: Hyperthyroidism qualified as stable when ophthalmopathy did not develop within 18 months of follow-up.

CDR1 is SGHTA, CDR2 FQGNSA, per germline. This CDR3 has 13 residues. Points on this clonotype: Its antigen is as yet unknown. Germline is not matched at one junction end, which may reflect a read error.

The TCR beta CDR3 regions underwent amplification from RNA transcripts. The first-round RT-PCR employed HTBI primers together with the Qiagen OneStep RT-PCR kit. A multiplex PCR was then performed as the second round. In TCRdb, the multiplex PCR reads were re-called with MiXCR into one record per CDR3 protein. The table includes around 1.1 million distinct CDR3 sequences, 36% detected once. Patients newly diagnosed with hyperthyroidism, under 2 months' duration, were aged 18 to 65, the study reports. Study-wide findings and caveats: Ophthalmopathy versus stable hyperthyroidism: 13-signature model gave under 90% sensitivity, 65% to 82% specificity.

This TCR came from an adult man with Graves' hyperthyroidism. This chain joins TRBV7-2 and TRBJ2-5, with D perhaps being TRBD1 or TRBD2 (5 bases each). Sequencing used peripheral blood or thyroid tissue (not recorded which). The CDR3 DNA reads as TGTGCCGGCAGCTCCGCAGGGTGGGAGACCCGGTACTTC. As protein: CAGSSAGWETRYF.